This TCR beta chain derives from a study of cytomegalovirus exposure and HLA in healthy donors. Vbeta (60) and Jbeta (13) primers were used in the PCR. Profiled with immunoSEQ multiplex PCR; TCRdb holds only in-frame clones, not every one. Of more than 150,000 clones in the sample, roughly 73% were seen once. This CDR3 is 17 amino acids long. From germline, CDR1 is SEHNR and CDR2 FQNEAQ (reference sequence). V was pared by 2 bases and J by 3 bases, with 19 bases between. The J gene is TRBJ1-1, the V gene TRBV7-9; D might be TRBD1 (6 bases). This TCR came from a woman between 40 and 50 years old in good health and CMV-seropositive. The sequencing sample was made of PBMCs. Written as DNA, the CDR3 is TGTGCCAGCAGCTTAAGGCCGGGGGGCGAGGACGACACTGAAGCTTTCTTT. Translation: CASSLRPGGEDDTEAFF.